What follows describes a single T cell receptor (beta chain). Antigen unknown. These data come from a study of shared clonotypes between healthy human individuals. Study-level results: Clonotypes which were not shared had lower generation probabilities than clonotypes that all four donors shared.

Generated by immunoSEQ multiplex PCR, the TCRdb table keeps only in-frame clones and is missing some. The table has 2 million to 2.5 million clones, around 93% seen once. The receptor comes from a man younger than 30 in good health. Some clones in this sample may be carry-over from other donors' samples. Sequenced sample: naive CD4+ T cells from PBMCs. The subset denotes: CD45RA+ positively selected.

For the CDR3, the DNA is TGCGCCAGCAGCTTGGAACCTCCAGAGTCCCCAACAGATACGCAGTATTTT. Translation: CASSLEPPESPTDTQYF. The V call is TRBV5-1, the J call TRBJ2-3; unclear D gene. This CDR3 contains 17 residues. Trimming shortened V by 0 bases and J by 3 bases, and 17 bases separated the two germline ends. Germline V CDR1 and CDR2: SGHRS, YFSETQ. The full variable domain, its missing parts supplied by reference TRBV5-1 and TRBJ2-3, is KAGVTQTPRYLIKTRGQQVTLSCSPISGHRSVSWYQQTPGQGLQFLFEYFSETQRNKGNFPGRFSGRQFSNSRSEMNVSTLELGDSALYLCASSLEPPESPTDTQYFGPGTRLTVL.